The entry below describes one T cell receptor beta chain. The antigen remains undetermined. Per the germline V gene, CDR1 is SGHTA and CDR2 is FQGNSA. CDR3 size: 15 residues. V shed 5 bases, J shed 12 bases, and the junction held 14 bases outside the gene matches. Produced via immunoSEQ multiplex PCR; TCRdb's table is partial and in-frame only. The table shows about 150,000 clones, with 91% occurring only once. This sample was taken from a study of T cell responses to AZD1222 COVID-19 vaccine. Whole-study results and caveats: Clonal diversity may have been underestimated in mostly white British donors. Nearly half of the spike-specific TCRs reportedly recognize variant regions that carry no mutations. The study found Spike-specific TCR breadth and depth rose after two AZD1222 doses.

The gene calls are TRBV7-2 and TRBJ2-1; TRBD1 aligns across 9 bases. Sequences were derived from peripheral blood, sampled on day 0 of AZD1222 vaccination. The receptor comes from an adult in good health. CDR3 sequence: CASSPSTGGWEGQFF. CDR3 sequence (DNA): TGTGCCAGCAGCCCCTCGACAGGGGGTTGGGAGGGGCAGTTCTTC.